This T cell receptor beta chain is from a study of T cell responses to AZD1222 COVID-19 vaccine. General study results and limits: Vaccine-associated CD4 TCRs spanned spike, dominant at 160-218 and 743-854. Repertoire sampling occurred only after the peak T cell response. Among the donors, most were white British and more were female, and clonal diversity was possibly underestimated.

This table comes from immunoSEQ multiplex PCR, and its TCRdb copy is limited to in-frame clones, with some not included. This sample has 140,000 or so clones; around nine tenths occur once, and the top ten carry roughly 1.5%. Germline V gives CDR1 SEHNR, CDR2 FQNEAQ (reference sequence). The V segment lost 3 bases and the J segment 6 bases; nucleotides outside the gene matches: 2. The CDR3 has 15 residues. Comment on this clone: Its antigen is unknown.

The sequenced sample was peripheral blood, obtained 28 days after the second AZD1222 dose. This sequence was found in an adult who received the AZD1222 COVID-19 vaccine. V and J are TRBV7-9 and TRBJ2-1; 13 bases match TRBD2. The CDR3: CASSFGLAGVNEQFF. DNA of the CDR3: TGTGCCAGCAGCTTCGGACTAGCGGGAGTCAATGAGCAGTTCTTC.